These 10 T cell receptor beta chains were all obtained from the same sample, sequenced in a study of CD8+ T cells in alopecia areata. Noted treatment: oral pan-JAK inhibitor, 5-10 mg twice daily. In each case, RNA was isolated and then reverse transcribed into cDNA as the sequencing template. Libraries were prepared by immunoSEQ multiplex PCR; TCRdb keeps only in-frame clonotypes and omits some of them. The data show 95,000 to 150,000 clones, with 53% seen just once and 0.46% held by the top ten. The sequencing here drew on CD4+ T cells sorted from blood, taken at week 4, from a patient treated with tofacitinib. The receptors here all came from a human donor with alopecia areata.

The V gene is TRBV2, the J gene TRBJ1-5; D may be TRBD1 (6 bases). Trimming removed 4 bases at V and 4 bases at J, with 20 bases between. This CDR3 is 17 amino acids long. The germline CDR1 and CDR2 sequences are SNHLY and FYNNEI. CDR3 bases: TGTGCCAGCAGTGTAAGGGCAGGGGAAGGTGGAAATCAGCCCCAGCATTTT. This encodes CASSVRAGEGGNQPQHF.

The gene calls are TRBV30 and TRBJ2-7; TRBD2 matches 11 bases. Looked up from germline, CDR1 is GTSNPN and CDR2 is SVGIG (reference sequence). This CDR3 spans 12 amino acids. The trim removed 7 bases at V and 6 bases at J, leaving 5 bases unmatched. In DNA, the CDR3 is TGTGCCTCCACTAGCGGGAGCCTCGAGCAGTACTTC. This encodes CASTSGSLEQYF.

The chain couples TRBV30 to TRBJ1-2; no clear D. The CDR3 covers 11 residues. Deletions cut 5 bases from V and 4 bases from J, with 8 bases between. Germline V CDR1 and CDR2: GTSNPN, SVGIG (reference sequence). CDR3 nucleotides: TGTGCCTGGTTGTGGGCCTATGGCTACACCTTC. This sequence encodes CAWLWAYGYTF.

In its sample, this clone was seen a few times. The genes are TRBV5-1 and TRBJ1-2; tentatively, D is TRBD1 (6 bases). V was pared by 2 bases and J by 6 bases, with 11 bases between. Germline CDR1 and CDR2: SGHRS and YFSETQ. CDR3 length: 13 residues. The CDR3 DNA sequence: TGCGCCAGCAGCTTAACCTGGGGGCATGGCTACACCTTC. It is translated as CASSLTWGHGYTF.

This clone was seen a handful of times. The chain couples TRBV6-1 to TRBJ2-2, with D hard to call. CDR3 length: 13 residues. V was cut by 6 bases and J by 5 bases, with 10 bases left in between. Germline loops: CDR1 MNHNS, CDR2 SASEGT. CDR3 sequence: CASSFDRTGELFF. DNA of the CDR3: TGTGCCAGCAGCTTTGATAGGACCGGGGAGCTGTTTTTT.

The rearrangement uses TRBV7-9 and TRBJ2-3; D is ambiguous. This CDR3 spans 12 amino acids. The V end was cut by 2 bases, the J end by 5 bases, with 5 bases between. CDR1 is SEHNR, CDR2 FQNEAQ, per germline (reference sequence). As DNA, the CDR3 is TGTGCCAGCAGCTTACCCCAAGATACGCAGTATTTT. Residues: CASSLPQDTQYF.

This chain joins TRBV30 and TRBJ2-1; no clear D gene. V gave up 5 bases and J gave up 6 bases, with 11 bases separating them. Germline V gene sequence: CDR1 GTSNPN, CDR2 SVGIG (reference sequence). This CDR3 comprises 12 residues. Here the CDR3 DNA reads TGTGCCTGGGGGTCCCTCCGCAATGAGCAGTTCTTC. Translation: CAWGSLRNEQFF.

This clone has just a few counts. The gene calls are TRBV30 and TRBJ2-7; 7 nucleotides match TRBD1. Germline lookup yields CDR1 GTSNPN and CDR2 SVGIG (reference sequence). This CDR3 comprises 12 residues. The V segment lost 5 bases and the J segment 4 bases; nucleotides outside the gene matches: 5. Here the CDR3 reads CAWSPRGYEQYF. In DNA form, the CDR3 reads TGTGCCTGGTCACCCAGGGGGTACGAGCAGTACTTC.

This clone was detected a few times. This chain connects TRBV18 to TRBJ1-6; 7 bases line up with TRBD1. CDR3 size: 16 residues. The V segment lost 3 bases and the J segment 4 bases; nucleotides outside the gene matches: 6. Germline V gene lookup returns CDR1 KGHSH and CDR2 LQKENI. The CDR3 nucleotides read TGTGCCAGCTCACCCTCTGGACAGGCGTATAATTCACCCCTCCACTTT. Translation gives CASSPSGQAYNSPLHF.

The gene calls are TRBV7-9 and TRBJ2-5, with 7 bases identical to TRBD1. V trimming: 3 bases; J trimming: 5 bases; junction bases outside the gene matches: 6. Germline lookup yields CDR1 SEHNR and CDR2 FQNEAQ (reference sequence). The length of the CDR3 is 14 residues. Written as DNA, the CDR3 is TGTGCCAGCAGCTTCCCGACAGGGACGGAGACCCAGTACTTC. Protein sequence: CASSFPTGTETQYF. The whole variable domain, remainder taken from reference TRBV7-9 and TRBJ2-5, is DTGVSQNPRHKITKRGQNVTFRCDPISEHNRLYWYRQTLGQGPEFLTYFQNEAQLEKSRLLSDRFSAERPKGSFSTLEIQRTEQGDSAMYLCASSFPTGTETQYFGPGTRLLVL.